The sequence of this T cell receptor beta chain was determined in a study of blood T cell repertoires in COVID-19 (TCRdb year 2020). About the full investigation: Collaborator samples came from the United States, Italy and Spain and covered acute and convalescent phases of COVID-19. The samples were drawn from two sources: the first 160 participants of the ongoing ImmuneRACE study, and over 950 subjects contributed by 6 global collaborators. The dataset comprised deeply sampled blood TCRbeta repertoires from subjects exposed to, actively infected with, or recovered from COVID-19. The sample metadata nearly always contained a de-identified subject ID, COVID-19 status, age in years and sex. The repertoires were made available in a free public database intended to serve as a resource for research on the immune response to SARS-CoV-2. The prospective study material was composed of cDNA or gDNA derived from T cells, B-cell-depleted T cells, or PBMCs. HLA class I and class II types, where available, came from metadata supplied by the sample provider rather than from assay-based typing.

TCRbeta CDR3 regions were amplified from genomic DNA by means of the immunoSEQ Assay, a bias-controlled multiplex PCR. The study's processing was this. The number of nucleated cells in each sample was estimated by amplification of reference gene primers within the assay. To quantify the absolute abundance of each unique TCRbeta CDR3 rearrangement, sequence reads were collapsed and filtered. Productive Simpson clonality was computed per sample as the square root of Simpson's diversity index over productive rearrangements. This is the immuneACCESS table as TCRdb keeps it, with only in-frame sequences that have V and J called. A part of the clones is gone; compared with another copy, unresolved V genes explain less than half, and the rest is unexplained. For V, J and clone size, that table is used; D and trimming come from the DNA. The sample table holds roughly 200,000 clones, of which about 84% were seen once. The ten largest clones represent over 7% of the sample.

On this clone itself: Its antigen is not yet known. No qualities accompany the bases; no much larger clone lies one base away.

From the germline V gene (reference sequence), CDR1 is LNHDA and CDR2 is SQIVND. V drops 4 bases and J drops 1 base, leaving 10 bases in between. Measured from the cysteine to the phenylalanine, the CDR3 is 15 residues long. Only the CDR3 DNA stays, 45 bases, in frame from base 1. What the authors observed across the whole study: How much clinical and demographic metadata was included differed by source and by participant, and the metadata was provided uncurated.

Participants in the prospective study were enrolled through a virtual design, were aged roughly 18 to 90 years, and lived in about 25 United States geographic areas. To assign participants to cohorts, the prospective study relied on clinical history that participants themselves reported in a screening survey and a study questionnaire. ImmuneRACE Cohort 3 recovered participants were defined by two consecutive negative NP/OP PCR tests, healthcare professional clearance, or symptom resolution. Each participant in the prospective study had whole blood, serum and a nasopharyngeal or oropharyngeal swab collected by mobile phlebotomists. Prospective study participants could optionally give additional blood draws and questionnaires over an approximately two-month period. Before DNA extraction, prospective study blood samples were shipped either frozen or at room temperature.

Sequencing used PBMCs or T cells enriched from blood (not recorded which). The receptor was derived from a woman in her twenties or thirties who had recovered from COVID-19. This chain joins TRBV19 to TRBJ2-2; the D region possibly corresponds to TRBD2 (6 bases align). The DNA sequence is TGTGCCAGTAGTAGGGGGGACGTGAACACCGGGGAGCTGTTTTTT. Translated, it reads CASSRGDVNTGELFF.